The sequence of this T cell receptor (beta chain) was determined in a study of T cells in localized non-small cell lung cancer. Study observations and caveats: The highest T cell clonality was in uninvolved adjacent lung, above tumor. Adjacent lung had a median around 60 of the 100 largest tumor clones. Greater T cell density in blood accompanied longer overall survival.

Of note for this clone: The antigen remains unidentified.

Libraries were prepared by immunoSEQ multiplex PCR; TCRdb keeps only in-frame clonotypes and omits some of them. Among over 55,000 clones, about 90% were seen once, and the ten largest hold approximately 2%. The CDR3 consists of 16 residues. The ends were cut back, 1 base at V and 0 bases at J, with 8 bases in the middle. Germline loops: CDR1 SGHDT, CDR2 YYEEEE. The sequences come from peripheral blood, collected before any cancer treatment. This sequence was found in a woman aged 40-75 years with stage I lung adenocarcinoma. The chain employs TRBV5-6 and TRBJ1-6, with D uncertain. The CDR3 region has the DNA TGTGCCAGCAGCTTGTATACTTCCTCCTATAATTCACCCCTCCACTTT. It translates to CASSLYTSSYNSPLHF.